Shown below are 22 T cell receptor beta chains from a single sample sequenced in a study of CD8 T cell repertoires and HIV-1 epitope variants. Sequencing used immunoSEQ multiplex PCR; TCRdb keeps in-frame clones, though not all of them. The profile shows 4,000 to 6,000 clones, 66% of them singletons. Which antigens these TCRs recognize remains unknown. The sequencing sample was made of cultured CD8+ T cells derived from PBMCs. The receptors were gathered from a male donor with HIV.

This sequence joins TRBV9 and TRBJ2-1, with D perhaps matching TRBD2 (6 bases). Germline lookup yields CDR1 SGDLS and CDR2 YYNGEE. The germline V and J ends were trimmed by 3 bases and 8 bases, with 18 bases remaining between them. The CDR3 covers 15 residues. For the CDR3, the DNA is TGTGCCAGCAGCGCCGGTGACAGTCCGGGGGATGAGCAGTTCTTC. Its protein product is CASSAGDSPGDEQFF.

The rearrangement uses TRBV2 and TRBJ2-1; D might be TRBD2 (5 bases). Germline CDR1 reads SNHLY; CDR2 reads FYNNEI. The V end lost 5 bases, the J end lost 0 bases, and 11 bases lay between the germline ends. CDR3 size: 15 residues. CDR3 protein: CASSHSVSSYNEQFF. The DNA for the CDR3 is TGTGCCAGCAGTCATAGCGTCAGCTCCTACAATGAGCAGTTCTTC.

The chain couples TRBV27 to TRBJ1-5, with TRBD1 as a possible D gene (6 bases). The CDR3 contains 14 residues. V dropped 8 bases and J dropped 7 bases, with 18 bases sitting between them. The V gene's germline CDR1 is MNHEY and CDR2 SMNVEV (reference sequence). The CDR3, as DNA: TGTGCCAGCCGTAGCGGGGGGGGCTGGCAGCCCCAGCATTTT. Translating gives CASRSGGGWQPQHF.

CDR3 sequence reads: CASSLTGGREAFF. In nucleotides, the CDR3 is TGTGCCAGCAGTCTTACAGGGGGCAGAGAAGCTTTCTTT. V usage is TRBV11-2 and J usage is TRBJ1-1; 9 bases align to TRBD1. This CDR3 has 13 residues. Germline CDR1 is SGHAT and CDR2 is FQNNGV. V trimming: 6 bases; J trimming: 8 bases; junction bases outside the gene matches: 7.

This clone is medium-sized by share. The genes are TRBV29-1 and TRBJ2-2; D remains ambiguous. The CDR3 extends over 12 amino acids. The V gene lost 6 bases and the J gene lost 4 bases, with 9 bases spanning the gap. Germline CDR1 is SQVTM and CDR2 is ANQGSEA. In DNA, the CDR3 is TGCAGCGTCTTGAAGGGCACCGGGGAGCTGTTTTTT. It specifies CSVLKGTGELFF.

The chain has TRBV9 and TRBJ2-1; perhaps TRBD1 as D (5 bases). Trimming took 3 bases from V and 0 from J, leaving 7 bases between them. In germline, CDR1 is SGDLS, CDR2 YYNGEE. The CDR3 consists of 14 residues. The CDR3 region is CASSDDSSYNEQFF. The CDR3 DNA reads TGTGCCAGCAGCGACGACAGCTCCTACAATGAGCAGTTCTTC.

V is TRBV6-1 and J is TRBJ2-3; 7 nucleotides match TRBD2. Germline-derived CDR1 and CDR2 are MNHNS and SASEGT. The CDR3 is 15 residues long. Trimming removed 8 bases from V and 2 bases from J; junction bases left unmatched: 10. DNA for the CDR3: TGTGCCAGCCCGAGCGGGGAGGCCTACACAGATACGCAGTATTTT. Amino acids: CASPSGEAYTDTQYF.

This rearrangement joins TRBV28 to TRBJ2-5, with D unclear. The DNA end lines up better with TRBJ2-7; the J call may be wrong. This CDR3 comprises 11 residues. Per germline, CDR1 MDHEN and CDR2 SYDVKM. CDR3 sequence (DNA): TGTGCCAGCAGCAACTCCTACGAGCAGTACTTC. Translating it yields CASSNSYEQYF.

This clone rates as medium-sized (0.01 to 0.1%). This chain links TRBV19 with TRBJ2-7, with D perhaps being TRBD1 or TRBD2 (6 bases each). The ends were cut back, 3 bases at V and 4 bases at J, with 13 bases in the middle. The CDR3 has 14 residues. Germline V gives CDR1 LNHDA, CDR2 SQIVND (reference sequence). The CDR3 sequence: CASSISSGAYEQYF. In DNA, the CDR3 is TGTGCCAGTAGTATCTCGTCGGGGGCTTACGAGCAGTACTTC.

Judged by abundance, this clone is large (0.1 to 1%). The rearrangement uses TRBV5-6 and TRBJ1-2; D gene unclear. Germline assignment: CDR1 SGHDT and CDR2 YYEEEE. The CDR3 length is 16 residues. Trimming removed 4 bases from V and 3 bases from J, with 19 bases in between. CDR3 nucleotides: TGTGCCAGCAGCCCTTGGCCGGTAGAATTGGACTATGGCTACACCTTC. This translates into CASSPWPVELDYGYTF.

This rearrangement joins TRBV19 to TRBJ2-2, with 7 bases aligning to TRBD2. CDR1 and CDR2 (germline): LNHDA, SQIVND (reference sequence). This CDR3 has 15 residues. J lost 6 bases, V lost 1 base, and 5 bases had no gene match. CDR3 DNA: TGTGCCAGTAGTATAGTTGGACTAGTCGCCGGGGAGCTGTTTTTT. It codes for CASSIVGLVAGELFF.

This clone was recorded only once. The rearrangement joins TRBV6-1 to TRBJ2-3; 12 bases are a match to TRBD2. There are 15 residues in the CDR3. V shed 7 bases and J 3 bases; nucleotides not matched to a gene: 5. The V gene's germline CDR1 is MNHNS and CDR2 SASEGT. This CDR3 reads CASKVGTSGTDTQYF. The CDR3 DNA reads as TGTGCCAGCAAAGTGGGGACTAGCGGGACAGATACGCAGTATTTT.

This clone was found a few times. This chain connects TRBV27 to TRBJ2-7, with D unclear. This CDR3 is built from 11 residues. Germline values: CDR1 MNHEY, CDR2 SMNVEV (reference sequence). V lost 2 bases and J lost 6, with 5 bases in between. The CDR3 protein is CASSLNSEQYF. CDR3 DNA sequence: TGTGCCAGCAGTTTAAATAGCGAGCAGTACTTC.

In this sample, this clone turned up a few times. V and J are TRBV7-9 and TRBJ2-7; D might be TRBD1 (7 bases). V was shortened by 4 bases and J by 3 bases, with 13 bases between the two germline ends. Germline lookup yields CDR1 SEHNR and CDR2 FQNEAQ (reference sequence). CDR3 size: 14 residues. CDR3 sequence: CASSSGRDSYEQYF. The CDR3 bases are TGTGCCAGCAGCTCCGGGCGGGACAGCTACGAGCAGTACTTC.

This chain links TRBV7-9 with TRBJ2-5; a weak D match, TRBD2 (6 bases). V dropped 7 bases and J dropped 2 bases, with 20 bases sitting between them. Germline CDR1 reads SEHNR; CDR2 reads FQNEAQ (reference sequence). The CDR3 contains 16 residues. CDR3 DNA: TGTGCCAGCATCGCAGCCGGGACTGGGGTACAAGAGACCCAGTACTTC. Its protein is CASIAAGTGVQETQYF.

DNA for the CDR3: TGTGCCAGCAGGGACAGGGGCTCCTACAATGAGCAGTTCTTC. Translated, it gives CASRDRGSYNEQFF. This sequence joins TRBV6-1 and TRBJ2-1; 9 bases fit TRBD1. With 6 bases clipped from V and 0 bases from J, the junction kept 0 bases outside the gene matches. This CDR3 has 14 residues. Germline V gene sequence: CDR1 MNHNS, CDR2 SASEGT.

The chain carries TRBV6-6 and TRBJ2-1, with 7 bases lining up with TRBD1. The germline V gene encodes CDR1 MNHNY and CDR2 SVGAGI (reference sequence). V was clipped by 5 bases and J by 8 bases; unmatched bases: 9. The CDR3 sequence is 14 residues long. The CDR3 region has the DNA TGTGCCAGCAGTGGACAGGCCCCTAGGGATGAGCAGTTCTTC. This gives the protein CASSGQAPRDEQFF.

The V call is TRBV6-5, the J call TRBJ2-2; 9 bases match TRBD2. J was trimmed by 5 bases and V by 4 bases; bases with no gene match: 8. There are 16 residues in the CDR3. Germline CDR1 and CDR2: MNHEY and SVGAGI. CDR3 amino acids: CASSSKREEVTGELFF. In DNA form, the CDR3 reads TGTGCCAGCAGTTCTAAGCGGGAGGAGGTGACCGGGGAGCTGTTTTTT.

Here the CDR3 DNA reads TGTGCCTGGACTCGGACAGGGGGAGATGGCTACACCTTC. This sequence encodes CAWTRTGGDGYTF. The gene calls are TRBV30 and TRBJ1-2; TRBD1 matches at 10 bases. Losses at the gene ends were 4 bases for V and 6 bases for J; bases not matched to a gene: 5. CDR1 is GTSNPN, CDR2 SVGIG, per germline (reference sequence). This CDR3 contains 13 residues.

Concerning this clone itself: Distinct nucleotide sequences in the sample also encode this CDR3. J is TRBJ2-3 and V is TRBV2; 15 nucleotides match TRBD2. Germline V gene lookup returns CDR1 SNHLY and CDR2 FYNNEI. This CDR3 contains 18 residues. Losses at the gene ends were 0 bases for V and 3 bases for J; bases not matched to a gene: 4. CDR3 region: CASSEAGLAGGRTDTQYF. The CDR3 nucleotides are TGTGCCAGCAGTGAAGCAGGACTAGCGGGGGGGCGGACAGATACGCAGTATTTT.

CDR3 bases: TGTGCCAGCGGTAACTGGCCTGCGGGCGAGCAGTACTTC. Residues: CASGNWPAGEQYF. J is TRBJ2-7 and V is TRBV27; perhaps TRBD2 as D (5 bases). The germline V gene encodes CDR1 MNHEY and CDR2 SMNVEV (reference sequence). The CDR3 length is 13 residues. V dropped 8 bases and J dropped 6 bases, with 17 bases sitting between them.

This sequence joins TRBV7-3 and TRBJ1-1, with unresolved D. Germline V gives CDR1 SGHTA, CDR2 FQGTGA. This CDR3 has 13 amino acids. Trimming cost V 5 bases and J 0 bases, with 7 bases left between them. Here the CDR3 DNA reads TGTGCCAGCAGCCTATTAATGAACACTGAAGCTTTCTTT. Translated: CASSLLMNTEAFF.